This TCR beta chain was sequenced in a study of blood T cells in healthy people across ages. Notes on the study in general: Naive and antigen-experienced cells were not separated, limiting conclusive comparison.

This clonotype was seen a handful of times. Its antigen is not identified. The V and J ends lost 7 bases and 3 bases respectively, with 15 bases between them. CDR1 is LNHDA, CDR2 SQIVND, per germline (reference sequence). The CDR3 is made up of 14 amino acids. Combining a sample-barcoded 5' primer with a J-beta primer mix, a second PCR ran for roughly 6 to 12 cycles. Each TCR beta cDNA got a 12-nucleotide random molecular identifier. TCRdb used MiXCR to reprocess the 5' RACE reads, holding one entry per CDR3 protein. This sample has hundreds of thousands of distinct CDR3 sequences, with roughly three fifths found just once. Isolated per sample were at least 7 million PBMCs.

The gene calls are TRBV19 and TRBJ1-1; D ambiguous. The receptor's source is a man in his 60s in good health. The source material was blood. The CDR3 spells CASNKRVSDTEAFF. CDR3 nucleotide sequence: TGTGCCAGTAACAAGAGGGTGTCGGACACTGAAGCTTTCTTT.